This passage covers 2 T cell receptor beta chains from one sample sequenced in a study of shared clonotypes between healthy human individuals. The repertoire was sequenced with immunoSEQ multiplex PCR; TCRdb's copy has only in-frame clones and lacks some. The sample holds more than 2 million clones; roughly 95% are singletons and the top ten take more than 1.5%. CD45RO-negative, CCR7-selected cells formed the naive CD8 fraction, which excluded terminally differentiated effector memory CD45RA+ cells. Sequencing was carried out using naive CD8+ T cells from PBMCs. The receptors were sampled from a man between 18 and 29 years old in good health. Some clones in this sample may be carry-over from other donors' samples.

The genes are TRBV6-4 and TRBJ2-7; D is possibly TRBD1 (6 bases). The CDR3 loop spans 15 amino acids. Looked up from germline, CDR1 is MRHNA and CDR2 is SNTAGT. Trimming shortened V by 6 bases and J by 3 bases, and 18 bases separated the two germline ends. In DNA form, the CDR3 reads TGTGCCAGCAGCCCGACATCGACAGGAAGCTACGAGCAGTACTTC. Translation: CASSPTSTGSYEQYF.

V and J are TRBV9 and TRBJ2-7, with D perhaps given as TRBD1 or TRBD2 (6 bases each). Trimming took 4 bases from V and 0 from J, leaving 14 bases between them. Germline V CDR1 and CDR2: SGDLS, YYNGEE. The CDR3 spans 15 residues. The CDR3 region has the DNA TGTGCCAGCAGCAAGGGGGGCAGGGCCTCCTACGAGCAGTACTTC. This codes for CASSKGGRASYEQYF.